This T cell receptor beta chain was identified during a study of cytomegalovirus exposure and HLA in healthy donors. General study points: There were a few CMV-associated chains whose specificity for CMV antigens was confirmed in vitro. Per published reports, the classifier diagnosed cytomegalovirus status with high specificity and sensitivity.

Germline CDR1 and CDR2: SGDLS and YYNGEE. This CDR3 region has 15 residues. The V and J ends lost 4 bases and 7 bases, in that order; junction bases with no gene match: 13. Both 60 Vbeta primers and 13 Jbeta primers went into the PCR. Profiling relied on immunoSEQ multiplex PCR, and the TCRdb table lists in-frame clones only, not all of them. The sample has roughly 160,000 clones; 80% are singletons. On this clone: Its antigen is currently unknown.

The sequenced sample was PBMCs. The sequence was obtained from a man aged 25 to 40 in good health and CMV-seronegative. This rearrangement joins TRBV9 to TRBJ2-5; the match to TRBD2 covers 7 bases. The CDR3 protein is CASSNIGQPGGTQYF. CDR3 coding DNA: TGTGCCAGCAGCAATATCGGGCAACCGGGGGGGACCCAGTACTTC.